This TCR beta chain was recorded in a study of cytomegalovirus exposure and HLA in healthy donors. Concerning this clone: Its target is unknown.

TCRdb keeps only in-frame clones here, not all; method: immunoSEQ multiplex PCR. The sample has roughly 65,000 clones, roughly nine tenths seen once. Regarding the study as a whole: High sensitivity and specificity were reportedly achieved when the classifier diagnosed cytomegalovirus status. As confirmed in vitro, a few CMV-associated chains were specific for CMV antigens.

The V gene end was trimmed by 4 bases and the J gene end by 2 bases; junction bases not matched to a gene: 0. The CDR3 sequence is 14 residues long. Germline assignment: CDR1 SNHLY and CDR2 FYNNEI. Input material: PBMCs. The chain couples TRBV2 to TRBJ2-7, with 12 bases lining up with TRBD2. The receptor was derived from a man aged 18 to 30 in good health and CMV-seronegative. CDR3 residues: CASSGTSGAYEQYF. The CDR3 DNA is TGTGCCAGCAGTGGGACTAGCGGGGCCTACGAGCAGTACTTC. Together with reference TRBV2 and TRBJ2-7, the CDR3 gives the full variable domain: EPEVTQTPSHQVTQMGQEVILRCVPISNHLYFYWYRQILGQKVEFLVSFYNNEISEKSEIFDDQFSVERPDGSNFTLKIRSTKLEDSAMYFCASSGTSGAYEQYFGPGTRLTVT.